These 2 T cell receptor beta chains were all obtained from the same sample, sequenced in a study of blood T cells in healthy people across ages. Primed by a sample-barcoded 5' primer and a J-beta primer mix, a second PCR proceeded for 7 to 11 cycles. TCRdb used MiXCR to reprocess the 5' RACE reads, holding one entry per CDR3 protein. The data show 600,000 to 1,000,000 distinct CDR3 sequences, with 58% seen just once and approximately 21% held by the top ten. The sequenced sample was blood. These receptors came from a man in his thirties or forties in good health.

The genes are TRBV7-3 and TRBJ1-2; a possible D gene is TRBD1 (5 bases). Germline V gives CDR1 SGHTA, CDR2 FQGTGA. V lost 0 bases and J lost 6, with 14 bases in between. The CDR3 is 15 amino acids. The CDR3 sequence is CASSLTSGLVNGYTF. The CDR3 nucleotides are TGTGCCAGCAGCTTAACCTCAGGGTTGGTCAATGGCTACACCTTC. Full variable domain (missing parts from reference TRBV7-3 and TRBJ1-2): GAGVSQTPSNKVTEKGKYVELRCDPISGHTALYWYRQSLGQGPEFLIYFQGTGAADDSGLPNDRFFAVRPEGSVSTLKIQRTERGDSAVYLCASSLTSGLVNGYTFGSGTRLTVV.

On this clonotype: With a much larger clone just one base away, this may be a read error. The chain has TRBV13 and TRBJ2-1; D is unclear. Trimming pared 5 bases from V and 9 bases from J, leaving 8 bases between. The CDR3 spans 11 residues. Germline V CDR1 and CDR2: PRHDT, FYEKMQ (reference sequence). CDR3 sequence (DNA): TGTGCCAGCAGCCAAAACACTGAGCAGTTCTTC. It yields the protein CASSQNTEQFF.